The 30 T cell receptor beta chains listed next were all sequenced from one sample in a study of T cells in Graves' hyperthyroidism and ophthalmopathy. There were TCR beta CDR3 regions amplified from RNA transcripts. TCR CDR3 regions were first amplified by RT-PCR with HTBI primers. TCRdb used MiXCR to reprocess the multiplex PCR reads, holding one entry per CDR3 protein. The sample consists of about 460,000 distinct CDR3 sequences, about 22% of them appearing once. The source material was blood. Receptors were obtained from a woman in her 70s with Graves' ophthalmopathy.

The CDR3 nucleotides read TGTGCCAGCAGCTTACTCCTGGCGGGATTCGCGAACACCGGGGAGCTGTTTTTT. It is translated as CASSLLLAGFANTGELFF. The rearrangement joins TRBV7-6 to TRBJ2-2, with D maybe TRBD2 (6 bases). The ends were cut back, 2 bases at V and 0 bases at J, with 16 bases in the middle. Germline-derived CDR1 and CDR2 are SGHVS and FNYEAQ. CDR3 size: 18 residues.

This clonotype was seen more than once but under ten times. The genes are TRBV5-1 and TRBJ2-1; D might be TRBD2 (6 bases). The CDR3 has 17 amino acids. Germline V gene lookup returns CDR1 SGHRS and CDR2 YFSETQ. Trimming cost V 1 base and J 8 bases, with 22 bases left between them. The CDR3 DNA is TGCGCCAGCAGCTTGAAAGTGGGAGGAAACCCAAACCATGAGCAGTTCTTC. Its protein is CASSLKVGGNPNHEQFF. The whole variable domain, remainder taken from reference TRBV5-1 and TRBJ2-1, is KAGVTQTPRYLIKTRGQQVTLSCSPISGHRSVSWYQQTPGQGLQFLFEYFSETQRNKGNFPGRFSGRQFSNSRSEMNVSTLELGDSALYLCASSLKVGGNPNHEQFFGPGTRLTVL.

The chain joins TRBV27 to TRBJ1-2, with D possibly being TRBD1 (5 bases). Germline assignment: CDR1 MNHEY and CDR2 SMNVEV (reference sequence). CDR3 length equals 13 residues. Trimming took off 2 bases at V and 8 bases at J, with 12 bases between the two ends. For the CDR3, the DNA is TGTGCCAGCAGTTTAAGAGGGACCCGGGGCTACACCTTC. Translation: CASSLRGTRGYTF.

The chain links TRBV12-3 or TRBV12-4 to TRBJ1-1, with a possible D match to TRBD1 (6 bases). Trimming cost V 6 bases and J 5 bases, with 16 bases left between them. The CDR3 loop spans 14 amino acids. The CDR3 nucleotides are TGTGCCAGCAGCCCAACGAGGGGGGGAACTGAAGCTTTCTTT. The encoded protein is CASSPTRGGTEAFF.

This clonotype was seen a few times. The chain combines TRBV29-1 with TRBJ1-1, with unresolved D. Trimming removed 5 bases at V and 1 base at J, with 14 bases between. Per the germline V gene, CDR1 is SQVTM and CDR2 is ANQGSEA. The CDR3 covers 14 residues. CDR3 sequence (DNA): TGCAGCGTTAACCCGGGGATAGGGAACACTGAAGCTTTCTTT. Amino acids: CSVNPGIGNTEAFF.

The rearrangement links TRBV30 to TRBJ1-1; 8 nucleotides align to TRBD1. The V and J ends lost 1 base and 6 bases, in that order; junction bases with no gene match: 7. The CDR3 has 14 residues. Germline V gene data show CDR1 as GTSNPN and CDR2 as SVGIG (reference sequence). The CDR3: CAWSAQGGRPEAFF. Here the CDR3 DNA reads TGTGCCTGGAGTGCACAGGGGGGAAGGCCTGAAGCTTTCTTT.

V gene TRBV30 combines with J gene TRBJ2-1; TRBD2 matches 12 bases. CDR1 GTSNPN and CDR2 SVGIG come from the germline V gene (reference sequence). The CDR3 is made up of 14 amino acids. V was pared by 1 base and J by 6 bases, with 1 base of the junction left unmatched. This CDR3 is CAWSGLAGVNEQFF. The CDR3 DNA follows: TGTGCCTGGAGTGGACTAGCGGGAGTCAATGAGCAGTTCTTC. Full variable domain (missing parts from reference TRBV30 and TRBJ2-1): SQTIHQWPATLVQPVGSPLSLECTVEGTSNPNLYWYRQAAGRGLQLLFYSVGIGQISSEVPQNLSASRPQDRQFILSSKKLLLSDSGFYLCAWSGLAGVNEQFFGPGTRLTVL.

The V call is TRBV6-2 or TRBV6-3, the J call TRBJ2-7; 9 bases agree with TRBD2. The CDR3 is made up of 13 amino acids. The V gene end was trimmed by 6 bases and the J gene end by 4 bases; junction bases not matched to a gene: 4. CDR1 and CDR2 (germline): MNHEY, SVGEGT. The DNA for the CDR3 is TGTGCCAGCAGAGGGACTAGCATATACGAGCAGTACTTC. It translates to CASRGTSIYEQYF.

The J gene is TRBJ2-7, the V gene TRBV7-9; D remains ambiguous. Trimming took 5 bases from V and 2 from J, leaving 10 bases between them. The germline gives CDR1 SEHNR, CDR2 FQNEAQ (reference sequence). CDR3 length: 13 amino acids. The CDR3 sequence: CASSIPGTYEQYF. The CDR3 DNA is TGTGCCAGCAGCATTCCAGGAACCTACGAGCAGTACTTC.

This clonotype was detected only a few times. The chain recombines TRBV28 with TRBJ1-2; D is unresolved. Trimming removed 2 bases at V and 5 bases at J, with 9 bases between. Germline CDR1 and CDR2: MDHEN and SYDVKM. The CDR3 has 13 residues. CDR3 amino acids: CASSLVRSYGYTF. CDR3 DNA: TGTGCCAGCAGTTTAGTCCGGTCTTATGGCTACACCTTC.

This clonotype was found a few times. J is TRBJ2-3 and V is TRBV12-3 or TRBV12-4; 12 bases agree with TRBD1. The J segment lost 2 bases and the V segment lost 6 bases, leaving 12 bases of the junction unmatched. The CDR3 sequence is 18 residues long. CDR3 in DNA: TGTGCCAGCAGGACCGGGACAGGGGGCGCGTCTTTCACAGATACGCAGTATTTT. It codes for CASRTGTGGASFTDTQYF.

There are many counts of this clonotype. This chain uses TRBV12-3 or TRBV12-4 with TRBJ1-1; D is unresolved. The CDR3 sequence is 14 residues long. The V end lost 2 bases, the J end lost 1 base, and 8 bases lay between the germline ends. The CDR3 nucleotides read TGTGCCAGCAGTTTAACGCCTCCGAACACTGAAGCTTTCTTT. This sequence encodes CASSLTPPNTEAFF.

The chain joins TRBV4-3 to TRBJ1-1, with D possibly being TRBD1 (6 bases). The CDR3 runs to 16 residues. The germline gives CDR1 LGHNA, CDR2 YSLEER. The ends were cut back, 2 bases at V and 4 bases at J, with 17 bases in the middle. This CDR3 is CASSQHRGPRGTEAFF. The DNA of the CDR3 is TGCGCCAGCAGCCAACATCGGGGGCCCCGGGGCACTGAAGCTTTCTTT.

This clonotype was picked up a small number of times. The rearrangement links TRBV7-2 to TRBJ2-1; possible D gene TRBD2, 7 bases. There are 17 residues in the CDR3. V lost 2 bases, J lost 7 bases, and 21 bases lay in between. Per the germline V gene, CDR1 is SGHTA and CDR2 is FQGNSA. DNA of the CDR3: TGTGCCAGCAGCTTATTTGGACCGATGCGGGGGCGGAATGAGCAGTTCTTC. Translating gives CASSLFGPMRGRNEQFF.

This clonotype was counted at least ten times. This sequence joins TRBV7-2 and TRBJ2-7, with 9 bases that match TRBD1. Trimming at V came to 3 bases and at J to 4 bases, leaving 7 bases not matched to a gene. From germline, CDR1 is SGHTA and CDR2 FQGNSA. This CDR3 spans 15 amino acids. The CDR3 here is CASSLLRDRAYEQYF. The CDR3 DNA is TGTGCCAGCAGCTTGCTAAGGGACAGGGCGTACGAGCAGTACTTC.

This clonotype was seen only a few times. This chain's CDR3 is CASRESGTVAYEQYF. In nucleotides, the CDR3 is TGTGCCAGCAGGGAGTCCGGGACGGTTGCCTACGAGCAGTACTTC. V gene TRBV6-1 combines with J gene TRBJ2-7; either TRBD1 or TRBD2 may supply D (5 bases each). The CDR3 spans 15 residues. Germline CDR1 MNHNS, CDR2 SASEGT. V was pared by 6 bases and J by 2 bases, with 17 bases between.

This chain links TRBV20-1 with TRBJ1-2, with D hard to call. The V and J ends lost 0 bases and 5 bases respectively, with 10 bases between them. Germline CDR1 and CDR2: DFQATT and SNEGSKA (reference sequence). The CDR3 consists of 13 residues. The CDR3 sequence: CSARDRAAYGYTF. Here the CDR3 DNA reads TGCAGTGCTAGAGATCGGGCAGCATATGGCTACACCTTC.

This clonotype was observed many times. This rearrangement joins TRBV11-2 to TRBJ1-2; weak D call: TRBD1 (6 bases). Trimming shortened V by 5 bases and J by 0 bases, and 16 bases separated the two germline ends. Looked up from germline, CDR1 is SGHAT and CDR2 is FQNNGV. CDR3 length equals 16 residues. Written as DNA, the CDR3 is TGTGCCAGCAGCGAACACACAGGGCGGACTAACTATGGCTACACCTTC. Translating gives CASSEHTGRTNYGYTF.

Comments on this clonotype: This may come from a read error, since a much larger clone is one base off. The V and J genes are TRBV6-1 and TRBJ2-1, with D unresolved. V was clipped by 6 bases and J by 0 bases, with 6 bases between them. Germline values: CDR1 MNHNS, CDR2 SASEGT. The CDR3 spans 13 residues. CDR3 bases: TGTGCCAGCAGCTCCTTCTCCTACAATGAGCAGTTCTTC. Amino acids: CASSSFSYNEQFF.

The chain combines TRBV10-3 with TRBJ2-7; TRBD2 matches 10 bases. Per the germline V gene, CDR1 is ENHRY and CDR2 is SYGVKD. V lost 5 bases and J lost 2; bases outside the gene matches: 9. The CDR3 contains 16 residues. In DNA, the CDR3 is TGTGCCATCAGTAACCTCGTGCTAGCGGGGGCCTACGAGCAGTACTTC. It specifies CAISNLVLAGAYEQYF.

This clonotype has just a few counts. The CDR3 coding sequence is TGTGCCAGCAGCCCTCTGAGCGGGAGGACCGGGGAGCTGTTTTTT. It yields the protein CASSPLSGRTGELFF. This rearrangement joins TRBV11-1 to TRBJ2-2; 9 nucleotides match TRBD2. V shed 5 bases, J shed 5 bases, and the junction held 6 bases outside the gene matches. The length of the CDR3 is 15 residues. The V gene's germline CDR1 is SGHAT and CDR2 FQDESV (reference sequence).

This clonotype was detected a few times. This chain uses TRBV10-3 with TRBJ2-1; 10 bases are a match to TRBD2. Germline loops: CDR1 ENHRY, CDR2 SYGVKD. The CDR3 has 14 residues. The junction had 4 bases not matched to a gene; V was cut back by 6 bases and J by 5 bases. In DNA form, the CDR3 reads TGTGCCATCAGGGGGACTAGCGCCAACAATGAGCAGTTCTTC. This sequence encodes CAIRGTSANNEQFF.

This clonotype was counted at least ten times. CDR3 amino acids: CASTSTNSYEQYF. For the CDR3, the DNA is TGTGCCAGCACTTCGACTAACTCCTACGAGCAGTACTTC. The chain employs TRBV28 and TRBJ2-7; TRBD2 might be the D (5 bases). The CDR3 runs 13 residues. V shed 7 bases and J shed 0 bases, with 10 bases lying between them. Germline V CDR1 and CDR2: MDHEN, SYDVKM.

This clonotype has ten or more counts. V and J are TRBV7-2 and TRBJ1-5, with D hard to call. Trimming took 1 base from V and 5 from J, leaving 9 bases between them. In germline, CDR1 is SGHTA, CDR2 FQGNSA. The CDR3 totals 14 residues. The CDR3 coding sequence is TGTGCCAGCAGCTTAGAAGTCGGACATCAGCCCCAGCATTTT. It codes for CASSLEVGHQPQHF.

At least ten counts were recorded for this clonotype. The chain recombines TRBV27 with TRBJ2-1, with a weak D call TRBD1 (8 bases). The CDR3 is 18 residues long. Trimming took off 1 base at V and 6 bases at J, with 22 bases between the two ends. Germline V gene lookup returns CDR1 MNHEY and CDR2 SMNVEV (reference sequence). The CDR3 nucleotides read TGTGCCAGCAGTTTATACGACGGGGGGACAGGTTTTCTCAATGAGCAGTTCTTC. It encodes CASSLYDGGTGFLNEQFF.

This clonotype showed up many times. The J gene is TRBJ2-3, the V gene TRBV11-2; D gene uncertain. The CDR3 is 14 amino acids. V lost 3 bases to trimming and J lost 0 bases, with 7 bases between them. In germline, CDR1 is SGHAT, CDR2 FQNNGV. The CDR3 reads CASSLTFSTDTQYF. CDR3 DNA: TGTGCCAGCAGCTTGACCTTTAGCACAGATACGCAGTATTTT.

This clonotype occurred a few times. The CDR3 DNA reads as TGCGCCAGCAGCTTACCAAATCTAGCGGGAGGAGATGAGCAGTTCTTC. The encoded protein is CASSLPNLAGGDEQFF. The rearrangement joins TRBV5-1 to TRBJ2-1, with 11 positions matching TRBD2. The CDR3 sequence is 16 residues long. The germline gives CDR1 SGHRS, CDR2 YFSETQ. V trimming: 2 bases; J trimming: 8 bases; junction bases outside the gene matches: 9.

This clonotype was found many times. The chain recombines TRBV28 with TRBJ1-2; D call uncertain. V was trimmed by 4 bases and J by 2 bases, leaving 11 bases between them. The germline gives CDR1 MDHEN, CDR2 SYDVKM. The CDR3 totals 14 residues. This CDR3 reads CASSSTVTNYGYTF. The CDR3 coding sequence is TGTGCCAGCAGTTCCACAGTAACCAACTATGGCTACACCTTC.

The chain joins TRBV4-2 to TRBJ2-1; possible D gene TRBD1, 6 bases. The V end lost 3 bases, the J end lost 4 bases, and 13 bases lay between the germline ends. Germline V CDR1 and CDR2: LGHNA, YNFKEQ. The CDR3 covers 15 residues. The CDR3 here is CASSQDSRGYNEQFF. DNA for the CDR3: TGTGCCAGCAGCCAGGACAGTCGGGGATACAATGAGCAGTTCTTC.

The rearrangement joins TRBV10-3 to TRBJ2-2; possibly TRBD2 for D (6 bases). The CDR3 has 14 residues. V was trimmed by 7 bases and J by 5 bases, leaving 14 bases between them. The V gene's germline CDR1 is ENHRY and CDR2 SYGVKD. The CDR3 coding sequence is TGTGCCATCAAGACCGGGAGCCCGACCGGGGAGCTGTTTTTT. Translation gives CAIKTGSPTGELFF.